The clone carrying this TCR beta chain has at least ten counts. Its matching antigen is unknown. This sample was taken from a study of T cells in Graves' hyperthyroidism and ophthalmopathy. Study-wide results and limits: Expanded thyroid clonotypes (above 0.001) were mostly also found in blood. In simple terms, a model built on 13 V-J features told ophthalmopathy apart from stable hyperthyroidism.

The investigators amplified TCR beta CDR3 regions from RNA transcripts. TCR CDR3 underwent first-round RT-PCR with the HTBI primer set. MiXCR, run by TCRdb on the multiplex PCR reads, gives a single entry per CDR3 protein. The data hold hundreds of thousands of distinct CDR3 sequences, with over 15% observed a single time. Patients with uncontrolled infections, other autoimmune diseases, pregnancy or lactation were excluded. CDR1 is MNHEY and CDR2 is SMNVEV in the germline V gene (reference sequence). V was clipped by 5 bases and J by 0 bases, with 25 bases between them. The CDR3 spans 19 residues. The V and J genes are TRBV27 and TRBJ1-2; D remains unclear. The sequencing sample was made of blood. This TCR derives from a woman under 30 with Graves' ophthalmopathy. CDR3 sequence (DNA): TGTGCCAGCAGTGGTCAGTCGGGCAGCCATCTCCTAGCTAACTATGGCTACACCTTC. It specifies CASSGQSGSHLLANYGYTF.